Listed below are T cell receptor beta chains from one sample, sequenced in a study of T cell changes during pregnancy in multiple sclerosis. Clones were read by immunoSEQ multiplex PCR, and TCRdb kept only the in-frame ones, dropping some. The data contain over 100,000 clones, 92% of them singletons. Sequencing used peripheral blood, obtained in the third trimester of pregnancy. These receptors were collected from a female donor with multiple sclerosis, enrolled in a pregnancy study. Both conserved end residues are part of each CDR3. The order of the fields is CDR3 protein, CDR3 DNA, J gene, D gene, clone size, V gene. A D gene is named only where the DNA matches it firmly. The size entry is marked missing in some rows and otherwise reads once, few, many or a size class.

CDR3: CASSVTEGGTEAFF
DNA: TGTGCCAGCAGCGTAACGGAGGGGGGGACTGAAGCTTTCTTT
J: TRBJ1-1
D: NA
size: NA
V: TRBV9

CDR3: CASSTREGGTEAFF
DNA: TGTGCCAGCTCAACGCGGGAAGGTGGGACTGAAGCTTTCTTT
J: TRBJ1-1
D: NA
size: NA
V: TRBV18

CDR3: CASSPAGGLAASGKKNIQYF
DNA: TGTGCCAGCTCACCAGCGGGGGGGCTGGCGGCTAGCGGGAAGAAAAACATTCAGTACTTC
J: TRBJ2-4
D: TRBD2
size: NA
V: TRBV18

CDR3: CASSPHIRTSGDYNEQFF
DNA: TGCGCCAGCAGCCCCCACATTAGGACTAGCGGAGACTACAATGAGCAGTTCTTC
J: TRBJ2-1
D: TRBD2
size: NA
V: TRBV4-1

CDR3: CASSKGDSPPYEQYF
DNA: TGTGCCAGCAGTAAAGGGGACAGTCCTCCCTACGAGCAGTACTTC
J: TRBJ2-7
D: TRBD1
size: NA
V: TRBV27

CDR3: CASSQTGTDTQYF
DNA: TGTGCCAGCTCCCAGACAGGTACAGATACGCAGTATTTT
J: TRBJ2-3
D: NA
size: once
V: TRBV25-1

CDR3: CASSPHPTSGGGNNEQFF
DNA: TGCGCCAGCAGCCCCCACCCAACTAGCGGGGGGGGAAACAATGAGCAGTTCTTC
J: TRBJ2-1
D: TRBD2
size: NA
V: TRBV4-1

CDR3: CASTPTAARGVSYNEQFF
DNA: TGTGCCAGTACCCCTACAGCGGCTCGGGGGGTGTCCTACAATGAGCAGTTCTTC
J: TRBJ2-1
D: TRBD2
size: NA
V: TRBV19

CDR3: CAWAGGTDTQYF
DNA: TGTGCCTGGGCGGGTGGCACAGATACGCAGTATTTT
J: TRBJ2-3
D: NA
size: NA
V: TRBV30

CDR3: CASSKATVPGGLIYGYTF
DNA: TGTGCCAGCAGCAAAGCTACGGTTCCGGGGGGATTGATCTATGGCTACACCTTC
J: TRBJ1-2
D: NA
size: NA
V: TRBV21-1

CDR3: CASSSPSQGDTEAFF
DNA: TGTGCCAGCAGTTCTCCCAGCCAGGGGGACACTGAAGCTTTCTTT
J: TRBJ1-1
D: TRBD1
size: NA
V: TRBV28

CDR3: CASSKQVFSHNEQFF
DNA: TGTGCCAGCAGTAAACAGGTATTCTCCCACAATGAGCAGTTCTTC
J: TRBJ2-1
D: NA
size: NA
V: TRBV6-5

CDR3: CASSDEFDRKAFF
DNA: TGTGCCAGCAGTGATGAGTTCGACAGAAAAGCTTTCTTT
J: TRBJ1-1
D: NA
size: NA
V: TRBV6-1

CDR3: CASSFETRTYNEQFF
DNA: TGCGCCAGCAGCTTTGAGACTAGGACCTACAATGAGCAGTTCTTC
J: TRBJ2-1
D: NA
size: NA
V: TRBV5-1

CDR3: CAISESGVRQGEKLFF
DNA: TGTGCCATCAGTGAGTCAGGGGTGCGGCAGGGTGAAAAACTGTTTTTT
J: TRBJ1-4
D: NA
size: NA
V: TRBV10-3

CDR3: CASSLGGAGVIRVYEQYF
DNA: TGCGCCAGCAGCTTGGGGGGAGCGGGAGTTATTAGGGTCTACGAGCAGTACTTC
J: TRBJ2-7
D: TRBD2
size: NA
V: TRBV5-1

CDR3: CASSFAEGATEAFF
DNA: TGTGCCAGCAGTTTCGCCGAGGGGGCCACTGAAGCTTTCTTT
J: TRBJ1-1
D: TRBD1
size: NA
V: TRBV6-5

CDR3: CASSMILGGGGADTQYF
DNA: TGTGCCAGCAGCATGATCCTCGGCGGGGGCGGGGCAGATACGCAGTATTTT
J: TRBJ2-3
D: NA
size: NA
V: TRBV7-2

CDR3: CASSKGQGPYEQYF
DNA: TGTGCCAGCAGCAAAGGACAGGGGCCCTACGAGCAGTACTTC
J: TRBJ2-7
D: TRBD1
size: NA
V: TRBV11-3

CDR3: CAWGLAGTDTQYF
DNA: TGTGCCTGGGGACTAGCGGGCACAGATACGCAGTATTTT
J: TRBJ2-3
D: TRBD2
size: NA
V: TRBV30

CDR3: CASSQEDSRSSGNTIYF
DNA: TGTGCCAGCAGCCAAGAGGACAGCCGAAGCTCTGGAAACACCATATATTTT
J: TRBJ1-3
D: NA
size: NA
V: TRBV4-2

CDR3: CAWTHSFGNTIYF
DNA: TGTGCCTGGACCCACAGTTTCGGAAACACCATATATTTT
J: TRBJ1-3
D: NA
size: NA
V: TRBV30

CDR3: CASSGQGPEQYF
DNA: TGTGCCAGCAGCGGACAGGGCCCCGAGCAGTACTTC
J: TRBJ2-7
D: TRBD1
size: once
V: TRBV9

CDR3: CASSLGGLSPLHF
DNA: TGTGCCAGCAGTCTCGGAGGATTATCACCCCTCCACTTT
J: TRBJ1-6
D: NA
size: NA
V: TRBV27

CDR3: CASSERQYSGNTIYF
DNA: TGTGCCAGCAGTGAACGACAGTACTCTGGAAACACCATATATTTT
J: TRBJ1-3
D: NA
size: NA
V: TRBV2

CDR3: CASSLSGPGNEQFF
DNA: TGTGCCAGCAGTTTGAGCGGACCCGGCAATGAGCAGTTCTTC
J: TRBJ2-1
D: NA
size: NA
V: TRBV7-3

CDR3: CASSLSFGVSLLDTGELFF
DNA: TGCGCCAGCAGCTTGTCCTTCGGGGTCTCCCTGTTGGACACCGGGGAGCTGTTTTTT
J: TRBJ2-2
D: NA
size: NA
V: TRBV5-1